This TCR beta chain was captured by sequencing in a study of shared clonotypes between healthy human individuals (dated by TCRdb to the early 2020s). A note on the overall study: Three men and a couple of women, aged 18 to 49 years, made up the cohort. For each donor, CD4 naive and CD4 memory were each given three plates, CD8 naive was given two plates, and CD8 memory was given one plate. The study deeply sequenced blood TCR repertoires of five healthy adults to estimate repertoire size and the extent of clonotype sharing between individuals. Libraries were prepared and TCR repertoires were sequenced by different laboratories using diverse techniques, in order to increase sequencing depth and limit assay-specific biases. Between about 0.94 and 8.9 billion PBMCs per donor were obtained by leukapheresis.

TCR CDR3 regions were amplified from genomic DNA by multiplex PCR using the deep immunoSEQ assay. For each cell subset, the extracted genomic DNA was distributed evenly across all wells of several immunoSEQ 96-well plates, and each plate served as one replicate. For sorted subsets, 200 ng of genomic DNA, equivalent to 30,000 or so T cell genomes, went into each replicate PCR. Purified libraries were quantified with a Qubit 3.0 fluorometer, sized on a Bioanalyzer 2100, and re-quantified with the KAPA Library Quantification kit. Each immunoSEQ 96-well plate was sequenced on its own single-read 150-cycle Illumina NextSeq 550 flow cell. From the authors' description of their analysis: Because the immunoSEQ output included only junctional sequences and no quality scores, the filtering could not be the same as the filtering used for full-length reads. Sequences were annotated with PyIR, a Python wrapper for IgBLAST v1.9, and V/J genes and CDR3 were assigned using IMGT germline references. Reads with weak V/J assignments (E-value above 1e-6), missing CDR3, stop codons, out-of-frame junctions, or ambiguous translated residues were removed. V3J clonotypes were defined by identical inferred V gene, J gene, and CDR3 amino acid sequence. Percentage overlap between repertoires was computed as shared unique clonotypes divided by the size of the smaller repertoire. Three approaches were used to assess repertoire richness: RTK rarefaction, the Chao1 estimator, and Recon v2.1 estimates of unobserved clonotypes. For all TCRbeta clonotypes obtained by the gDNA method from several donors, generation probabilities were computed with OLGA. TCRdb obtained this table from immuneACCESS and retained in-frame rearrangements with V and J assigned. These tables miss some clones; where compared with another copy, unresolved V genes account for less than half of the shortfall, and the remainder is unexplained. The D gene and trimming were derived from the DNA, and the V and J assignments and clone size from that table. Present in this sample are about 750,000 clones, nearly 95% of which were seen just once. Approximately 25% of the sample goes to the ten largest clones.

As regards this clone: Its recognized antigen is unknown. Within one base of it there is no much larger clone, and no base qualities were kept.

For the CD8 naive samples, CD45RO-negative cells were positively selected for CCR7, yielding a CD45RA+CCR7+ population from which TemRA cells were excluded. Donors were healthy HIV-negative adults with no recently reported acute infections or vaccinations. Every donor was a Caucasian adult residing in Nashville, Tennessee, USA. Blood was obtained by leukapheresis, after which PBMCs were separated by Ficoll-Histopaque density gradient centrifugation and cryopreserved in liquid nitrogen vapor phase. Purity and quantity of every magnetically sorted T cell population were checked by analytical flow cytometry. Genomic DNA was isolated from every sorted fraction and measured by UV absorbance on a Nanodrop 2000c. The CDR3 holds 16 amino acids from the cysteine to the phenylalanine. The retained sequence is limited to the CDR3, 48 bases, with the frame set at the first base. The germline V gene supplies CDR1 MGHRA and CDR2 YSYEKL. V is pruned by 4 bases and J by 2 bases, leaving 8 bases of the junction without a gene match.

Broader findings and caveats from the paper: Sharing across a few donors was observed for around 5% of naive CD4, under 4% of naive CD8, roughly 2.4% of memory CD4, and about 0.4% of memory CD8 clonotypes. Pairwise subsampling indicated that sequencing depth was expected to affect the degree of clonotype sharing among donors. Sampling was limited to blood, and TCR repertoires in tissue likely differ from TCR repertoires in blood. Naive subsets generally had larger estimated clonotype richness than memory subsets did. Compared with non-shared clonotypes, clonotypes shared by all four sorted-subset donors had higher generation probabilities. The genetic and exposure-history diversity represented was limited by the small number of donors. Incomplete sequencing was indicated by rarefaction of sorted-subset datasets, despite the large sequencing depth.

The origin of this receptor is a man younger than 40 in good health. In this chain, TRBV4-1 is recombined with TRBJ2-7, with 10 bases aligning to TRBD1. Sequencing was done on a sample of naive CD8+ T cells sorted from blood. This specimen's cell subset or site label, interpreted: CD45RA+CCR7+. The CDR3 protein: CASSPNPGTGAYEQYF. The bases are TGCGCCAGCAGCCCAAATCCCGGGACAGGGGCCTACGAGCAGTACTTC.